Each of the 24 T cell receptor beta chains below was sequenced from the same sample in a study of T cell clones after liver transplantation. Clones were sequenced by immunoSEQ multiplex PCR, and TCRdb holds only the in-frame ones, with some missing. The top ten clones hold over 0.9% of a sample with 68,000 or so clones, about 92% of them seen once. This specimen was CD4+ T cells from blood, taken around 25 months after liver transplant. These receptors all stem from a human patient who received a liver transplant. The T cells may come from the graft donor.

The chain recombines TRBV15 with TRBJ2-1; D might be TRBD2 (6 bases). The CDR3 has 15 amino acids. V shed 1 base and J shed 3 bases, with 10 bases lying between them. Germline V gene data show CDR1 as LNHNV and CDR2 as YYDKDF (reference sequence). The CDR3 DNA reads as TGTGCCACCAGCAGAGTCCGGGACTTCTACAATGAGCAGTTCTTC. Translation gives CATSRVRDFYNEQFF.

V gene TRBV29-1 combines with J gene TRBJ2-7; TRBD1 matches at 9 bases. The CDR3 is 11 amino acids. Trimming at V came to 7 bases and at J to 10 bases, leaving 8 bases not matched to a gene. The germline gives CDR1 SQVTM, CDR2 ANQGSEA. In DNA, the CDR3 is TGCAGCGCCAACTCGGACAGGGGTCAGTACTTC. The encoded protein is CSANSDRGQYF.

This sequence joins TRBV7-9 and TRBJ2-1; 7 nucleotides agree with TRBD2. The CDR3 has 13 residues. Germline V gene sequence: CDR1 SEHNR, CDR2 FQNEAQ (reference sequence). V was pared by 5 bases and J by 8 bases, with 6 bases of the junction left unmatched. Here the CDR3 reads CASSPAAGDEQFF. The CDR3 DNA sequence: TGTGCCAGCAGCCCTGCCGCGGGGGATGAGCAGTTCTTC.

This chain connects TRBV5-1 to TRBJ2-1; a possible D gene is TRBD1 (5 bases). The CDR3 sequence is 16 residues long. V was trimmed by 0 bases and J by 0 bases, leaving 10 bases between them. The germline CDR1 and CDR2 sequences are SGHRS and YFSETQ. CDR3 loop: CASSLEGYSSYNEQFF. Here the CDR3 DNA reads TGCGCCAGCAGCTTGGAGGGGTATAGCTCCTACAATGAGCAGTTCTTC.

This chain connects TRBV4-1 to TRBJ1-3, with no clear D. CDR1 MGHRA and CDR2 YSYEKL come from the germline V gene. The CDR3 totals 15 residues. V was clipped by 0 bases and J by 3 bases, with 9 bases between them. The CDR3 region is CASSQESMNGNTIYF. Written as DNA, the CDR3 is TGCGCCAGCAGCCAAGAAAGCATGAATGGAAACACCATATATTTT.

CDR3 nucleotide sequence: TGTGCCAGCAGCTTCAGCCAGGCTACAGGCGAAACTGAAGCTTTCTTT. Amino acid sequence: CASSFSQATGETEAFF. The V and J genes are TRBV5-8 and TRBJ1-1; possibly TRBD1 for D (5 bases). Germline-derived CDR1 and CDR2 are SGHTS and YDEGEE. This CDR3 comprises 16 residues. V lost 2 bases, J lost 5 bases, and 19 bases lay in between. Supplemented by reference TRBV5-8 and TRBJ1-1, the full variable domain reads EAGVTQSPTHLIKTRGQQATLRCSPISGHTSVYWYQQALGLGLQFLLWYDEGEERNRGNFPPRFSGRQFPNYSSELNVNALELEDSALYLCASSFSQATGETEAFFGQGTRLTVV.

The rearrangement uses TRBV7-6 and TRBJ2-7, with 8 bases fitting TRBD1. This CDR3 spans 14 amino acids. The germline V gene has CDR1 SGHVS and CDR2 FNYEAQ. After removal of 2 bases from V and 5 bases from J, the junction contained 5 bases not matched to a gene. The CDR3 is CASSLSWGQDEQYF. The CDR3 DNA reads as TGTGCCAGCAGCTTAAGTTGGGGACAGGACGAGCAGTACTTC.

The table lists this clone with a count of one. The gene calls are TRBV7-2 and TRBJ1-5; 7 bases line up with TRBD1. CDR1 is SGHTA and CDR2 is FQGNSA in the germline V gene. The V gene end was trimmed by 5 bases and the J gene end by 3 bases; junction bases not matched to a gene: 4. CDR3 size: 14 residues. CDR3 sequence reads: CASSADRINQPQHF. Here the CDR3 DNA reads TGTGCCAGCAGCGCGGACAGGATCAATCAGCCCCAGCATTTT.

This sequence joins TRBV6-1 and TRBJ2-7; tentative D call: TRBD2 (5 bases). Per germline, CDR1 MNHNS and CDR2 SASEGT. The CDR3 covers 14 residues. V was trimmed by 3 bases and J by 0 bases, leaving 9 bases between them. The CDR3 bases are TGTGCCAGCAGTGAGCGGGCGGTCTCCTACGAGCAGTACTTC. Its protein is CASSERAVSYEQYF.

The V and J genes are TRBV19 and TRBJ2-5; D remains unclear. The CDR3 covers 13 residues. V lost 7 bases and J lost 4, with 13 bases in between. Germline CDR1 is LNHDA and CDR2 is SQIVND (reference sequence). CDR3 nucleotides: TGTGCCAGTAAAAATAGAGTTGGAGAGACCCAGTACTTC. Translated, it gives CASKNRVGETQYF.

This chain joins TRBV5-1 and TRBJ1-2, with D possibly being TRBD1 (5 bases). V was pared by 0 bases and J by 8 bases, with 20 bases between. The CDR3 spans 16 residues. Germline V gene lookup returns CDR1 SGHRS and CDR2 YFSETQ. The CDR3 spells CASSLAAGSRLGGYTF. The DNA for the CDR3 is TGCGCCAGCAGCTTGGCAGCAGGGTCCCGTTTGGGGGGCTACACCTTC.

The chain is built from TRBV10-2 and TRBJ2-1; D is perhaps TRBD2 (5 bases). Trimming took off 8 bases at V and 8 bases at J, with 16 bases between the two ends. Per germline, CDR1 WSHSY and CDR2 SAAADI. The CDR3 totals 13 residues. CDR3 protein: CASVWRSGDEQFF. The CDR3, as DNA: TGCGCCAGCGTGTGGAGGAGCGGAGATGAGCAGTTCTTC.

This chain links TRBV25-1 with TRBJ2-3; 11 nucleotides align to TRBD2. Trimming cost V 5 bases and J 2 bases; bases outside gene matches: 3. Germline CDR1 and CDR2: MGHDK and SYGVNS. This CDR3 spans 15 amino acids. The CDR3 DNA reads TGTGCCAGCAGTACACTAGCGGGGGTCACAGATACGCAGTATTTT. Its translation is CASSTLAGVTDTQYF. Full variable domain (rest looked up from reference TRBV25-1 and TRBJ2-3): EADIYQTPRYLVIGTGKKITLECSQTMGHDKMYWYQQDPGMELHLIHYSYGVNSTEKGDLSSESTVSRIRTEHFPLTLESARPSHTSQYLCASSTLAGVTDTQYFGPGTRLTVL.

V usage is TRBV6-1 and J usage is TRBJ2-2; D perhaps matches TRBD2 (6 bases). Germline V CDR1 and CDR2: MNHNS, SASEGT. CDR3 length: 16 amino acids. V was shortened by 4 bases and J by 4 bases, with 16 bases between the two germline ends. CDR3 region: CASSAIGRRGTGELFF. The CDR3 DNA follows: TGTGCCAGCAGTGCTATCGGCAGGAGGGGCACCGGGGAGCTGTTTTTT.

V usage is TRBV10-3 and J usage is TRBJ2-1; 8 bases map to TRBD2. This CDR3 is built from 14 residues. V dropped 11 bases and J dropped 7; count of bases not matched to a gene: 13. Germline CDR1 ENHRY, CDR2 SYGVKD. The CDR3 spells CAARTSLGENEQFF. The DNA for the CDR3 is TGTGCCGCCCGGACTAGCTTGGGGGAAAATGAGCAGTTCTTC.

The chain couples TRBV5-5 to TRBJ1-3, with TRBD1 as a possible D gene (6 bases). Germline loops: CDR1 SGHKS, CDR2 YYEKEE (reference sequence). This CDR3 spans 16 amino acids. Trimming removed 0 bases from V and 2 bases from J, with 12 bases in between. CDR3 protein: CASSLEQGITGNTIYF. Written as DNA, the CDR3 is TGTGCCAGCAGCTTGGAGCAGGGGATCACTGGAAACACCATATATTTT.

The CDR3 is CASSARLAGSDNEQFF. In nucleotides, the CDR3 is TGTGCCAGCAGCGCCAGACTAGCAGGTTCCGACAATGAGCAGTTCTTC. V is TRBV11-2 and J is TRBJ2-1; 7 bases align to TRBD2. Looked up from germline, CDR1 is SGHAT and CDR2 is FQNNGV. V shed 5 bases and J 5 bases; nucleotides not matched to a gene: 12. CDR3 length: 16 amino acids.

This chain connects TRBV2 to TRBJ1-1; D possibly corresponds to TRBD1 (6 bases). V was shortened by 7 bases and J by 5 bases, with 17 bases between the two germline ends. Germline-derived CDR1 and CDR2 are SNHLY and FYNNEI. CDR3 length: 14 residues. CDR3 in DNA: TGTGCCAGCACTCTTCAGGGGCGGTTAACTGAAGCTTTCTTT. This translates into CASTLQGRLTEAFF.

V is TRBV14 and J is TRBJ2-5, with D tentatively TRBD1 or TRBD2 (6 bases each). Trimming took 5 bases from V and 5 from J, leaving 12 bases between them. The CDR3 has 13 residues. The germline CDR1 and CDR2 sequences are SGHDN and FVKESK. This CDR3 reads CASSGTGRETQYF. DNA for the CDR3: TGTGCCAGCAGCGGAACAGGGAGGGAGACCCAGTACTTC.

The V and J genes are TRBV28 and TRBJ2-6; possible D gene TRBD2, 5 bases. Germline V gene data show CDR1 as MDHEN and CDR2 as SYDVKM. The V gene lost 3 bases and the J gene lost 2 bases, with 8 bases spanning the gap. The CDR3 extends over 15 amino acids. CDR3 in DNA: TGTGCCAGCAGTTTCGGGGTCGCTGGGGCCAACGTCCTGACTTTC. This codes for CASSFGVAGANVLTF.

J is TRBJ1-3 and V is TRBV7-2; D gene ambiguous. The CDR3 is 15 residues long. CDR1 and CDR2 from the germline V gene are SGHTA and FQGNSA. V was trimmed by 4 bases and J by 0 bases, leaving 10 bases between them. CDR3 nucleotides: TGTGCCAGCAGCTCAGGACTCAACTCTGGAAACACCATATATTTT. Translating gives CASSSGLNSGNTIYF.

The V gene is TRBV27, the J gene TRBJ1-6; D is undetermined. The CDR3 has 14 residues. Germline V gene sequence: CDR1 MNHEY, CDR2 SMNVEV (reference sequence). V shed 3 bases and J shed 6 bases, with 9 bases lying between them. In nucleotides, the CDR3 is TGTGCCAGCAGTTTCTCGGCGCGTAATTCACCCCTCCACTTT. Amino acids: CASSFSARNSPLHF.

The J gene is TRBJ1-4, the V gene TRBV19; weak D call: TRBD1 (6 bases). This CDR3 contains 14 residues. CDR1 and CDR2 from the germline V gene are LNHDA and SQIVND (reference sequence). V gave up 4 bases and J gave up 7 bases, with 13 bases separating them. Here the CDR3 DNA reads TGTGCCAGTAGTAATACAGGGAATGGTGAAAAACTGTTTTTT. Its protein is CASSNTGNGEKLFF.

CDR3 DNA: TGTGCCAGCAGCTTAGCGACTAGCGGACACTACGAGCAGTACTTC. Its protein product is CASSLATSGHYEQYF. This chain uses TRBV7-9 with TRBJ2-7; 9 nucleotides match TRBD2. The CDR3 has 15 residues. The germline V gene encodes CDR1 SEHNR and CDR2 FQNEAQ (reference sequence). The junction had 3 bases not matched to a gene; V was cut back by 0 bases and J by 3 bases.